This TCR beta chain is drawn from a study of radiation and T cells in renal cell carcinoma. Trimming left V 3 bases short and J 9 bases short, with 8 bases between. Germline V CDR1 and CDR2: MGHRA, YSYEKL. The CDR3 has 11 residues. Points from the study as a whole: Top tumor clonotypes rose in blood 2 weeks post-radiation, then contracted.

Notes on this clone: Its antigen is still unknown.

The assay was immunoSEQ multiplex PCR, and TCRdb's table has in-frame clones only and misses some. The sample comprises 120,000 to 150,000 clones, about 88% of which are singletons, and 3.5% to 5% rests with the top ten. The time point is: baseline pretreatment blood. Sample treatment: 15 Gy SBRT to primary tumor, nephrectomy 4 weeks later. The rearrangement links TRBV4-1 to TRBJ1-2, with D tentatively TRBD1 (5 bases). This TCR came from a woman in her sixties or seventies with renal cell carcinoma. Sequenced here: blood, sampled from a patient whose treatment included radiotherapy and nephrectomy. CDR3 sequence: CASSHQGRYTF. The CDR3 DNA reads TGCGCCAGCAGCCACCAGGGACGCTACACCTTC.